This T cell receptor beta chain was documented in a study of cytomegalovirus exposure and HLA in healthy donors. The study ran its PCR with 60 Vbeta and 13 Jbeta primers. TCRdb's table, derived via immunoSEQ multiplex PCR, lists solely in-frame clones and lacks some. The table shows 80,000 to 95,000 clones, with around 78% occurring only once. This clone was picked up a small number of times. Antigen specificity is unknown. The CDR3 contains 16 residues. The junction had 12 bases not matched to a gene; V was cut back by 5 bases and J by 4 bases. In germline, CDR1 is SGHVS, CDR2 FNYEAQ. Study outcomes and limitations: One cluster of highly shared sequence variants probably arose as a sequencing artifact.

This clonotype was sampled from a man in his late teens or twenties in good health and CMV-seropositive. The chain links TRBV7-6 to TRBJ2-7; 9 bases match TRBD2. The source material was PBMCs. The CDR3 bases are TGTGCCAGCAGCCACTGGGAGGGACTAGCAGGATACGAGCAGTACTTC. Translated: CASSHWEGLAGYEQYF.